Each of the 8 T cell receptor beta chains below was sequenced from the same sample in a study of blood T cells in healthy people across ages. The authors ran a second PCR of roughly 6 to 12 cycles using a sample-barcoded 5' primer and a J-beta primer mix. TCRdb re-called the 5' RACE reads with MiXCR, one entry per CDR3 protein. This sample carries approximately 800,000 distinct CDR3 sequences, about 59% of them seen once, and the ten largest clones take around 30%. Sequencing input: blood. Source of these receptors: a man younger than 40 in good health.

This chain connects TRBV7-2 to TRBJ2-1, with TRBD1 identical over 10 bases. V shed 3 bases and J 13 bases; nucleotides not matched to a gene: 9. This CDR3 comprises 14 residues. The germline gives CDR1 SGHTA, CDR2 FQGNSA. CDR3 amino acids: CASSFDRGRFHQFF. CDR3 DNA sequence: TGTGCCAGCAGCTTCGACAGGGGGCGCTTTCATCAGTTCTTC.

This clonotype was recorded a few times. The chain has TRBV29-1 and TRBJ2-1; no clear D. The CDR3 sequence is 8 residues long. Trimming removed 4 bases from V and 9 bases from J, with 1 base in between. CDR1 SQVTM and CDR2 ANQGSEA come from the germline V gene. CDR3 sequence: CSVAEQFF. CDR3 DNA: TGCAGCGTTGCTGAGCAGTTCTTC.

The table lists this clonotype with a few counts. This rearrangement joins TRBV15 to TRBJ2-3, with 9 nucleotides matching TRBD1. Germline lookup yields CDR1 LNHNV and CDR2 YYDKDF (reference sequence). The CDR3 consists of 16 residues. V lost 0 bases to trimming and J lost 2 bases; unmatched junction nucleotides: 3. This CDR3 is CATSRETGGFTDTQYF. CDR3 nucleotide sequence: TGTGCCACCAGCAGAGAAACAGGGGGCTTCACAGATACGCAGTATTTT.

The CDR3 loop reads CARQGGGGGTEAFF. Here the CDR3 DNA reads TGTGCCCGGCAGGGTGGAGGGGGCGGAACTGAAGCTTTCTTT. The chain employs TRBV30 and TRBJ1-1; 7 bases are a match to TRBD1. The CDR3 runs 14 residues. Trimming removed 8 bases from V and 5 bases from J; junction bases left unmatched: 14. Germline CDR1 and CDR2: GTSNPN and SVGIG (reference sequence).

This sequence joins TRBV12-3 or TRBV12-4 and TRBJ2-5; D ambiguous. The closer fit of TRBJ2-7 to the DNA end suggests the J call may be wrong. The CDR3 is 14 amino acids. CDR3 DNA sequence: TGTGCCAGCAGTTTCCGGGCAGGCACCTACGAGCAGTACTTC. It codes for CASSFRAGTYEQYF.

This clonotype was seen only a few times. This chain joins TRBV28 and TRBJ2-7, with TRBD2 as a possible D gene (6 bases). Germline values: CDR1 MDHEN, CDR2 SYDVKM. The CDR3 spans 15 residues. V was cut by 5 bases and J by 4 bases, with 18 bases left in between. The CDR3 DNA reads as TGTGCCAGCAGTCAACCGGGGACTTCTAAATACGAGCAGTACTTC. Translation gives CASSQPGTSKYEQYF.

The chain is built from TRBV12-3 or TRBV12-4 and TRBJ2-5, with 11 bases fitting TRBD2. J was trimmed by 0 bases and V by 4 bases; bases with no gene match: 7. The CDR3 runs to 17 residues. CDR3 coding DNA: TGTGCCAGCAGTTGGGTAGCGGGGGGGTCGTACCAAGAGACCCAGTACTTC. It encodes CASSWVAGGSYQETQYF.

This clonotype showed up just once. The V and J genes are TRBV29-1 and TRBJ1-1; D unclear. Germline lookup yields CDR1 SQVTM and CDR2 ANQGSEA. The V and J ends lost 5 bases and 6 bases respectively, with 7 bases between them. The CDR3 totals 10 residues. CDR3 bases: TGCAGCGTTTCCAACGCTGAAGCTTTCTTT. It specifies CSVSNAEAFF.